These T cell receptor beta chains were read from a single sample in a study of somatic mutations in cytotoxic T cells in rheumatoid arthritis. This table comes from immunoSEQ multiplex PCR, and its TCRdb copy is limited to in-frame clones, with some not included. The sample shows more than 10,000 clones, 78% of them seen only once. Sequencing used CD8+ T cells sorted from blood. The receptors here all came from an adult with rheumatoid arthritis. The CDR3 runs from the conserved cysteine through the conserved F or W. The D gene is left open where the match is weak. Clone size appears in some rows only: once, few, many, or a class for an expanded clone.

size,V,D,J,DNA,CDR3
.,TRBV5-6,.,TRBJ2-1,TGTGCCAGCAGCTTGGCACTAGCCTCCTACAATGAGCAGTTCTTC,CASSLALASYNEQFF
.,TRBV27,.,TRBJ2-1,TGTGCCAGCAGTCTCGGGAGCTCCTACAATGAGCAGTTCTTC,CASSLGSSYNEQFF
.,TRBV28,.,TRBJ2-5,TGTGCCAGCGCTTGGGGACAAGAGACCCAGTACTTC,CASAWGQETQYF
.,TRBV5-6,.,TRBJ2-1,TGTGCCAGCAGCTTGGGCTTTGCCAATGAGCAGTTCTTC,CASSLGFANEQFF
.,TRBV9,TRBD1,TRBJ2-7,TGTGCCAGCAGCGCAACGACAGGGGCCCCGCGTGAGCAGTACTTC,CASSATTGAPREQYF
.,TRBV11-2,.,TRBJ1-2,TGTGCCAGCAGCTCACCAGGGAACTATGGCTACACCTTC,CASSSPGNYGYTF
.,TRBV9,TRBD1,TRBJ2-1,TGTGCCAGCAGCCCCCCGACAGGGGCACACAATGAGCAGTTCTTC,CASSPPTGAHNEQFF
once,TRBV27,TRBD2,TRBJ2-1,TGTGCCAGCAGTTTAACGGGAGGGCCTTACAATGAGCAGTTCTTC,CASSLTGGPYNEQFF
.,TRBV4-1,.,TRBJ2-3,TGCGCCAGCAAGGGCCTGCCGGGGGAGGTCCGGACAGATACGCAGTATTTT,CASKGLPGEVRTDTQYF
.,TRBV19,.,TRBJ1-2,TGTGCCAGTAGTATCGAGGGTGTTGGGGGCTACACCTTC,CASSIEGVGGYTF
.,TRBV7-8,.,TRBJ2-3,TGTGCCAGCAGCTTAGTTACAGCGACAGATACGCAGTATTTT,CASSLVTATDTQYF
few,TRBV28,.,TRBJ2-5,TGTGCCAGCAGTTCCGAGCGCGGACTCCAAGAGACCCAGTACTTC,CASSSERGLQETQYF
.,TRBV30,.,TRBJ1-1,TGTGCCTGGAGTGTGGACAAGTTGAACACTGAAGCTTTCTTT,CAWSVDKLNTEAFF
.,TRBV15,.,TRBJ1-2,TGTGCCACCAGCAGAGAGGGGGTTGGTAGATACTCTAACTCGCGCTACACCTTC,CATSREGVGRYSNSRYTF
.,TRBV7-9,.,TRBJ2-1,TGTGCCAGCAGCTTAGCGGGAGTGGATGAGCAGTTCTTC,CASSLAGVDEQFF
.,TRBV5-1,TRBD2,TRBJ2-1,TGCGCCAGCAGCGGGACTAGCCTATACAATGAGCAGTTCTTC,CASSGTSLYNEQFF
.,TRBV9,TRBD2,TRBJ2-1,TGTGCCAGCAGCGTAGATGACGGCGGGAGGGCCACGTCCGAGCAGTTCTTC,CASSVDDGGRATSEQFF
.,TRBV13,.,TRBJ2-7,TGTGCCAGCAGCCTGACTAGATACGAGCAGTACTTC,CASSLTRYEQYF
.,TRBV11-3,.,TRBJ2-7,TGTGCCAGCAGCTTAGATCCGGGAACCTACGAGCAGTACTTC,CASSLDPGTYEQYF
.,TRBV11-2,TRBD1,TRBJ2-2,TGTGCCAGCAGCTTACCCCTGACAGGGGGCTTGGCCGGGGAGCTGTTTTTT,CASSLPLTGGLAGELFF
.,TRBV6-1,.,TRBJ1-1,TGTGCCAGCAGTATAGGAGACGCTGAAGCTTTCTTT,CASSIGDAEAFF
.,TRBV6-5,.,TRBJ2-1,TGTGCCAGCAGTTACGGGAGGGGGGACTACCTAGATGAGCAGTTCTTC,CASSYGRGDYLDEQFF
.,TRBV7-9,TRBD1,TRBJ1-2,TGTGCCAGCAGCGGGGACAGTACCTACTATGGCTACACCTTC,CASSGDSTYYGYTF